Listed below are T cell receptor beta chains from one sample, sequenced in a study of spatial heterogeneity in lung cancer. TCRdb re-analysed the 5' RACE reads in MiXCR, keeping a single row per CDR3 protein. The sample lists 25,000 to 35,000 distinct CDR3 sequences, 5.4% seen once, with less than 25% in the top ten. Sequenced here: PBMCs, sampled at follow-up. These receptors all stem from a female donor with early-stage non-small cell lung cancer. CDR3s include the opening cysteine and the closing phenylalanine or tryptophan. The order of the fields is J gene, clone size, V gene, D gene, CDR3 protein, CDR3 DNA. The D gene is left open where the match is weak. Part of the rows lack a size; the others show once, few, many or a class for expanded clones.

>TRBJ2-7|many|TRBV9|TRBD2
CASSVGRGSGYEQYF
TGTGCCAGCAGCGTAGGTCGCGGGAGTGGCTACGAGCAGTACTTC
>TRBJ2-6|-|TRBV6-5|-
CASSYSPPWGGSGANVLTF
TGTGCCAGCAGTTACTCCCCTCCCTGGGGTGGCTCTGGGGCCAACGTCCTGACTTTC
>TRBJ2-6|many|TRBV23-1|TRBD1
CASSQSGTGSSGANVLTF
TGCGCCAGCAGTCAATCAGGGACAGGGAGTTCTGGGGCCAACGTCCTGACTTTC
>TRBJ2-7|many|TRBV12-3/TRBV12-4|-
CASRRTVRSYEQYF
TGTGCCAGCAGACGGACAGTACGCTCCTACGAGCAGTACTTC
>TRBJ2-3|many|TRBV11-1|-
CASSWRQASDTQYF
TGTGCCAGCAGCTGGCGACAGGCCTCAGATACGCAGTATTTT
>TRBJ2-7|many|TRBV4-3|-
CASSQDFGDSYEQYF
TGCGCCAGCAGCCAAGATTTCGGGGATTCCTACGAGCAGTACTTC
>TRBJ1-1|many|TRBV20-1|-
CSAPDGNTEAFF
TGCAGTGCCCCGGATGGGAACACTGAAGCTTTCTTT
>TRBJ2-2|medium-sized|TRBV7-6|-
CASSLLRAANTGELFF
TGTGCCAGCAGCTTACTGAGGGCGGCGAACACCGGGGAGCTGTTTTTT
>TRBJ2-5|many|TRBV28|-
CASSLFAQETQYF
TGTGCCAGCAGTTTATTCGCCCAGGAGACCCAGTACTTC
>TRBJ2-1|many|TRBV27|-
CASTLGGVGVGSNEQFF
TGTGCCAGCACCCTAGGGGGGGTGGGGGTCGGGAGCAATGAGCAGTTCTTC
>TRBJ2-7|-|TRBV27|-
CASSLLRQGYEQYF
TGTGCCAGCAGTTTATTACGGCAGGGCTACGAGCAGTACTTC
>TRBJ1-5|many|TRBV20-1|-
CSARSGQINQPQHF
TGCAGTGCCCGAAGTGGACAAATCAATCAGCCCCAGCATTTT
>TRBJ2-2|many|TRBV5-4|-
CASTDGATNTGELFF
TGTGCCAGCACAGACGGCGCGACTAACACCGGGGAGCTGTTTTTT
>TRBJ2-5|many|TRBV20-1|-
CSASGQWETQYF
TGCAGTGCTAGCGGTCAGTGGGAGACCCAGTACTTC
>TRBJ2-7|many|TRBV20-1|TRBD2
CSAREPLAGTYEQYF
TGCAGTGCCCGAGAACCCCTAGCGGGCACCTACGAGCAGTACTTC
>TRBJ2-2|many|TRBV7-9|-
CASSPSGLGGELFF
TGTGCCAGCAGCCCTTCAGGCCTGGGCGGGGAGCTGTTTTTT
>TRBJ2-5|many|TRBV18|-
CASSLRNRGGGQETQYF
TGTGCCAGCTCACTGCGGAACAGGGGAGGCGGTCAAGAGACCCAGTACTTC
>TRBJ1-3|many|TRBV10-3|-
CAIRESSGNTIYF
TGTGCCATCAGGGAATCAAGTGGAAACACCATATATTTT
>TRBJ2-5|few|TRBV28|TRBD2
CAGSLSGGRPHQETQYF
TGTGCCGGCAGTTTATCGGGGGGAAGGCCGCACCAAGAGACCCAGTACTTC
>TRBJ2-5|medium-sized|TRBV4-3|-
CASSQDSGVQETQYF
TGCGCCAGCAGCCAAGATTCGGGGGTCCAAGAGACCCAGTACTTC
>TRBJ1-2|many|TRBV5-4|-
CASSSPLTTSGYTF
TGTGCCAGCAGCTCCCCGCTGACAACATCAGGCTACACCTTC
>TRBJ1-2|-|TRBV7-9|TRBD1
CASSPTFSRTGSYTF
TGTGCCAGCAGCCCCACTTTTTCGCGGACAGGAAGCTACACCTTC
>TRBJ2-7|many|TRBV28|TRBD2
CASSLQAGGFQEQYF
TGTGCCAGCAGTCTACAAGCGGGAGGGTTTCAGGAGCAGTACTTC
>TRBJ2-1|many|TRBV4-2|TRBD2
CASSQVRAAGGAEQFF
TGTGCCAGCAGCCAAGTTCGCGCAGCGGGGGGGGCTGAGCAGTTCTTC
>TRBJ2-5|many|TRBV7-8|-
CASSPPPGETQYF
TGTGCCAGCAGCCCCCCCCCGGGCGAGACCCAGTACTTC
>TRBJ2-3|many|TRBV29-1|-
CSVVKGVDTQYF
TGCAGCGTTGTAAAGGGCGTCGATACGCAGTATTTT
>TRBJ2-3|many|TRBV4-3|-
CASSQDGESTDTQYF
TGCGCCAGCAGCCAAGATGGGGAAAGCACAGATACGCAGTATTTT
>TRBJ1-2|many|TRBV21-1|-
CASSEDRGHGYTF
TGTGCCAGCAGCGAAGACAGGGGGCACGGCTACACCTTC
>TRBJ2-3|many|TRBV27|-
CASSPGSGRGTDTQYF
TGTGCCAGCTCTCCGGGGTCGGGCCGCGGCACAGATACGCAGTATTTT
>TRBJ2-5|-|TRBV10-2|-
CASSPGGPKGQTQYF
TGCGCCAGCTCGCCCGGTGGGCCGAAGGGGCAGACCCAGTACTTC
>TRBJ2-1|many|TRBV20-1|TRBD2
CSAPTSGVYNEQFF
TGCAGTGCCCCAACTAGCGGAGTCTACAATGAGCAGTTCTTC
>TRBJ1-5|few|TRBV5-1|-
CASSFDGYSNQPQHF
TGCGCCAGCAGCTTCGACGGTTACAGCAATCAGCCCCAGCATTTT